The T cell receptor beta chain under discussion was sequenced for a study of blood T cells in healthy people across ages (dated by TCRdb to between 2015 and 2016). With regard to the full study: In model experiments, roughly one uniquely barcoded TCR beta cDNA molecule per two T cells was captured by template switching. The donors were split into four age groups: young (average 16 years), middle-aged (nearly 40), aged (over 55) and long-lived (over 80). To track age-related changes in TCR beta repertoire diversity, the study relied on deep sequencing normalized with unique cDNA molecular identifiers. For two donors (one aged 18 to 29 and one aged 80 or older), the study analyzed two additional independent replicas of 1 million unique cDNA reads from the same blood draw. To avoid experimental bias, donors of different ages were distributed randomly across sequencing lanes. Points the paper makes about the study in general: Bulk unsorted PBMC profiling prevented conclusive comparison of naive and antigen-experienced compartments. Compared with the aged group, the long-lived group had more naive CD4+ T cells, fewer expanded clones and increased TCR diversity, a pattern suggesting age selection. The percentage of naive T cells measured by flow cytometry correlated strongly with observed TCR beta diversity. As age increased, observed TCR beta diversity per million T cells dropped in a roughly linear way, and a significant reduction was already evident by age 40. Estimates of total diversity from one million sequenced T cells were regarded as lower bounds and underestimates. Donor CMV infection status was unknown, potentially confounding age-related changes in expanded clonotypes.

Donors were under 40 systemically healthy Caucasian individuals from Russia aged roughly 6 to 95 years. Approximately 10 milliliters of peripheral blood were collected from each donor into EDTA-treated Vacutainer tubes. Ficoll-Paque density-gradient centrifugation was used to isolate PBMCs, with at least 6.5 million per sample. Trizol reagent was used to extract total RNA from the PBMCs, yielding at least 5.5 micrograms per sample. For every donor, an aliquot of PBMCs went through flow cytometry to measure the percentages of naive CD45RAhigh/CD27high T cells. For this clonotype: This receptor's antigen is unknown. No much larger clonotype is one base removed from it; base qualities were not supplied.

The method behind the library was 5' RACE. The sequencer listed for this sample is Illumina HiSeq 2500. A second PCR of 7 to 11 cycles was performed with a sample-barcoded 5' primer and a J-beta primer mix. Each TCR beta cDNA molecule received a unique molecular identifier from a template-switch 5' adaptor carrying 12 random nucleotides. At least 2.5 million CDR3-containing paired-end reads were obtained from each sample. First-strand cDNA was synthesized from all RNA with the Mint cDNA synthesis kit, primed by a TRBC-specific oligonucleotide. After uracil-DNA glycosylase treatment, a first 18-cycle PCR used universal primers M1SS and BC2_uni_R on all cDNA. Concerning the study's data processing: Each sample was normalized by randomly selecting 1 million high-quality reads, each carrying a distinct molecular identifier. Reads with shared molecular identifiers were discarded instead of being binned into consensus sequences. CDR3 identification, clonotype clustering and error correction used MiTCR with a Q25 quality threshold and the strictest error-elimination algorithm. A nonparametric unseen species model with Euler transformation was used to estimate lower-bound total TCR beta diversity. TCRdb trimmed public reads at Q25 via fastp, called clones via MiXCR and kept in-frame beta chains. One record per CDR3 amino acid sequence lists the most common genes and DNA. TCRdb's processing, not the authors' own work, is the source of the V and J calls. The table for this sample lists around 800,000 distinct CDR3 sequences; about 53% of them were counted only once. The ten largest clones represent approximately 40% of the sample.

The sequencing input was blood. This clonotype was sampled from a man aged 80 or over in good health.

The CDR3 protein is CASRPGQVNNEQFF. The sequenced DNA: TGTGCCAGCAGGCCGGGACAGGTGAACAATGAGCAGTTCTTC. Recombination connected TRBV7-9 to TRBJ2-1; 8 nucleotides in the junction match TRBD1. The CDR3, cysteine through phenylalanine, is 14 amino acids long. Only the CDR3 region is kept as DNA, spanning 42 bases read in frame from base 1. V trim: 6 bases; J trim: 5 bases; unmatched bases: 6. CDR1 and CDR2 (SEHNR, FQNEAQ) derive from the germline V gene (reference sequence).